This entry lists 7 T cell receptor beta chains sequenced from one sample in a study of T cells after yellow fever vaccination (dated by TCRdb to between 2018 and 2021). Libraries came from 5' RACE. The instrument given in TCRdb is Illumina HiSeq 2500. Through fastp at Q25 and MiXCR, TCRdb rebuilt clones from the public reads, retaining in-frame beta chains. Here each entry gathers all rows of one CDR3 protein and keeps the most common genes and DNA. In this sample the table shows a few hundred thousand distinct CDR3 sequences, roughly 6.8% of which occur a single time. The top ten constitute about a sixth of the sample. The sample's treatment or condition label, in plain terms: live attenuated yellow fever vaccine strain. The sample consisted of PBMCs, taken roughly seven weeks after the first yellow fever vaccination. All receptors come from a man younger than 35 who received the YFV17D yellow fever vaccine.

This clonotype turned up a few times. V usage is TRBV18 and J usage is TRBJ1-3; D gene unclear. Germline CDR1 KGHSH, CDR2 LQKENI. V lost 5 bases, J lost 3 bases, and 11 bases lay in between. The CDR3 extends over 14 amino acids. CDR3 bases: TGTGCCAGCTCATCCTCGTTGGATGGAAACACCATATATTTT. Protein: CASSSSLDGNTIYF.

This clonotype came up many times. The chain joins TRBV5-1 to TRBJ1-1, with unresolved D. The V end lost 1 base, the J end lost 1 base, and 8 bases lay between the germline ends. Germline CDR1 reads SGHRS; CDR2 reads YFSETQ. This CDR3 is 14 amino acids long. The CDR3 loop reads CASSLFGENTEAFF. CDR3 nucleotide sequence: TGCGCCAGCAGCTTGTTTGGGGAGAACACTGAAGCTTTCTTT.

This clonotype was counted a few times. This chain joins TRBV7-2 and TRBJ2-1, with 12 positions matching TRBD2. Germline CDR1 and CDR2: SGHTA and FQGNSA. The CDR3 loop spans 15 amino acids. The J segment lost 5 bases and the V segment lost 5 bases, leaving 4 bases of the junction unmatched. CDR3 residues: CASSNLAGGHNEQFF. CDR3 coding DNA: TGTGCCAGCAGCAATCTAGCGGGGGGGCACAATGAGCAGTTCTTC.

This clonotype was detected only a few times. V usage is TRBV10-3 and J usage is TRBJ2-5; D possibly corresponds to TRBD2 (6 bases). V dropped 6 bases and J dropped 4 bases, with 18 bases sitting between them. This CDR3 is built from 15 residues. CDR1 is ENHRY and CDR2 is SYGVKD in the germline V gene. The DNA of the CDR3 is TGTGCCATCAGCCCCGGAACTAGCATCCGAGAGACCCAGTACTTC. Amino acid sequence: CAISPGTSIRETQYF.

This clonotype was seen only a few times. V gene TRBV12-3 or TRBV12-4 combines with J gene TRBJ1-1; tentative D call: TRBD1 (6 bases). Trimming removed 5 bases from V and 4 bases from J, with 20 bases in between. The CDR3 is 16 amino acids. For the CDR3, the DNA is TGTGCCAGCAGTCCCGGAGATGGGGGGGCGATCACTGAAGCTTTCTTT. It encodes CASSPGDGGAITEAFF.

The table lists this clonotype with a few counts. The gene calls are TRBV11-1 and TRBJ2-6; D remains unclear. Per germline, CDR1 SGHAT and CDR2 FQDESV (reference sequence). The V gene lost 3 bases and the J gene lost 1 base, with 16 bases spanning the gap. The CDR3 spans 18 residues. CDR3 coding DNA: TGTGCCAGCAGCTTCCCTGACATCCATGAGTCTGGGGCCAACGTCCTGACTTTC. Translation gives CASSFPDIHESGANVLTF.

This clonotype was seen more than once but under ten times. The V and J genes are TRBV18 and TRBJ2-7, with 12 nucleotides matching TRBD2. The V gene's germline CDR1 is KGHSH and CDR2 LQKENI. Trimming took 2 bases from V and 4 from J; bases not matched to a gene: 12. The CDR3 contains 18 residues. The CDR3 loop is CASSPGGLAGTDFYEQYV. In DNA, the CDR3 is TGTGCCAGCTCACCAGGTGGACTAGCGGGGACGGATTTTTACGAGCAGTACGTC.